The rows below give T cell receptor beta chains drawn from one sample of a study of blood T cells in healthy people across ages. TCRdb passed the 5' RACE reads through MiXCR, listing each CDR3 protein once. The data show 700,000 to 850,000 distinct CDR3 sequences, under 40% seen once. Source material: blood. The receptors come from a man between 18 and 35 years old in good health. The CDR3 runs from the conserved cysteine through the conserved F or W. D genes are given only for firm matches. Clone size, where shown, is once, few, many, or a class for clones that have expanded.

V	length	D	J	size	DNA	CDR3
TRBV20-1	14	.	TRBJ2-1	few	TGCAGTGCTAGTTCCCCTTATTCGGACAATGAGCAGTTCTTC	CSASSPYSDNEQFF
TRBV20-1	14	TRBD2	TRBJ2-7	.	TGCAGTGCTACCCTAGCGGGAGATGTTAACGAGCAGTACTTC	CSATLAGDVNEQYF
TRBV7-2	14	TRBD1	TRBJ2-7	few	TGTGCCAGCAGCTACGCCGGGACAGCCTACGAGCAGTACTTC	CASSYAGTAYEQYF
TRBV20-1	14	TRBD2	TRBJ2-5	many	TGCAGTGCTTCCCCCGGGGGGTTCCAAGAGACCCAGTACTTC	CSASPGGFQETQYF
TRBV20-1	15	.	TRBJ1-2	.	TGCAGTGCTAGAGATCGGCCGGGGTTTATCGGTGGCTACACCTTC	CSARDRPGFIGGYTF
TRBV20-1	13	.	TRBJ1-2	.	TGCAGTGCCCGGGGGGGAACTAACTATGGCTACACCTTC	CSARGGTNYGYTF
TRBV4-3	15	.	TRBJ2-7	few	TGCGCCAGCAGCCCGGTTCCGGGTCGGTTCAGTGAGCAGTACTTC	CASSPVPGRFSEQYF
TRBV24-1	11	.	TRBJ2-1	.	TGTGCCACCAGTGATGGGGATGAGCAGTTCTTC	CATSDGDEQFF
TRBV20-1	13	.	TRBJ1-5	.	TGCAGTGCCACGTACGGGCGCAATCAGCCCCAGCATTTT	CSATYGRNQPQHF
TRBV6-1	13	.	TRBJ2-7	.	TGTGCCAGCAAAGTGGGGGCGTTCTACGAGCAGTACTTC	CASKVGAFYEQYF
TRBV25-1	15	.	TRBJ2-1	.	TGTGCCAGCGAGCCAGGGGGGGGACGATATAATGAGCAGTTCTTC	CASEPGGGRYNEQFF
TRBV7-2	12	.	TRBJ1-5	.	TGTGCCAGCAGCCCCCCGAATCAGCCCCGGCATTTT	CASSPPNQPRHF
TRBV29-1	18	TRBD1	TRBJ2-7	.	TGCAGCGTTGTTGGAGGGACAGGGGAGCAGGCCCCCCACAATGAGCAGTACTTC	CSVVGGTGEQAPHNEQYF
TRBV7-9	17	.	TRBJ2-7	.	TGTGCCAGTACCCAGCACGTTTTCGGGGGGCCCCTAAATGAGCAGTACTTC	CASTQHVFGGPLNEQYF
TRBV12-3/TRBV12-4	11	.	TRBJ2-7	many	TGTGCCAGCTCGAGGTACGAAGGGCAGTACTTC	CASSRYEGQYF
TRBV20-1	15	TRBD1	TRBJ2-1	.	TGCAGTGCTACCTCCGGGACAGGGTATAGCAATGAGCAGTTCTTC	CSATSGTGYSNEQFF
TRBV12-3/TRBV12-4	15	.	TRBJ2-1	many	TGTGCCAGCAGACCCACATGGGGGGCCTACAATGAGCAGTTCTTC	CASRPTWGAYNEQFF
TRBV7-2	16	.	TRBJ1-2	.	TGTGCCAGCAGCTTAGGCCCCGGACAGTCTAACTATGGCTACACCTTC	CASSLGPGQSNYGYTF
TRBV2	12	.	TRBJ1-5	.	TGTGCCAGCAGTAACCAGGATCAGCCCCAGCATTTT	CASSNQDQPQHF
TRBV4-2	16	TRBD2	TRBJ2-1	.	TGTGCCAGCAGCCACCCAGGACTAGCGGGGGTAGAGACCCAGTTCTTC	CASSHPGLAGVETQFF
TRBV16	15	.	TRBJ2-7	once	TGTGCCAGCAGCCAGCGGACTTATGGGGGTAACGAGCAGTACTTC	CASSQRTYGGNEQYF
TRBV7-9	15	TRBD2	TRBJ2-1	.	TGTGCCAGCAGCTGGTCGGGGGGGCCGTCCGCTGAGCAGTTCTTC	CASSWSGGPSAEQFF
TRBV5-1	13	.	TRBJ2-2	few	TGCGCCAGCAGACCGATTAACACCGGGGAGCTGTTTTTT	CASRPINTGELFF
TRBV20-1	14	TRBD1	TRBJ2-5	few	TGCAGTGCTTACAGGACAGGGAGAGAGGAGACCCAGTACTTC	CSAYRTGREETQYF
TRBV20-1	16	.	TRBJ2-5	many	TGCAGTGCTAGCCCCAGGGGTGGACTTCAAGTGAGGACCCAGTACTTC	CSASPRGGLQVRTQYF
TRBV7-9	16	.	TRBJ1-6	few	TGTGCCAGCAGCCTCGATTACGGAGGCCAGAATTCACCCCTCCACTTT	CASSLDYGGQNSPLHF
TRBV2	17	TRBD1	TRBJ1-1	.	TGTGCCAGCAGTGTGACGGTTGAGGGACAGGGGACCACTGAAGCTTTCTTT	CASSVTVEGQGTTEAFF
TRBV4-3	14	.	TRBJ1-5	.	TGCGCCAGCAGCCAAGACCGGGGGCCTCAGCCCCAGCATTTT	CASSQDRGPQPQHF
TRBV27	15	.	TRBJ1-2	.	TGTGCCAGCAGTTTAGGAGGGGATGATAACTATGGCTACACCTTC	CASSLGGDDNYGYTF
TRBV7-2	15	TRBD1	TRBJ1-5	.	TGTGCCAGCACCTTAGCAAGGGGGCACAATCTGCCCCAGCATTTT	CASTLARGHNLPQHF
TRBV7-9	14	TRBD1	TRBJ2-1	.	TGTGCCAGCAGCTTAAGTACAGGGGTTAATGAGCAGTTCTTC	CASSLSTGVNEQFF
TRBV2	15	TRBD1	TRBJ1-5	.	TGTGCCAGCAGGGGGACAGCCTATGGCAATCAGCCCCAGCATTTT	CASRGTAYGNQPQHF
TRBV12-3/TRBV12-4	11	.	TRBJ1-1	.	TGTGCCAGCAGTGGGAACGCTGAAGTTTTCTTT	CASSGNAEVFF
TRBV12-3/TRBV12-4	15	.	TRBJ1-1	few	TGTGCCAGCAGTTTATTGCGGGAAAGTAACACTGAAGCTTTCTTT	CASSLLRESNTEAFF
TRBV29-1	16	TRBD2	TRBJ2-7	.	TGCAGCGGGGTACCAGCGGGGGGGCCCTCCTACAATGAGCAGTACTTC	CSGVPAGGPSYNEQYF
TRBV4-2	16	TRBD2	TRBJ2-5	.	TGTGCCAGCAGCCAAGATGCCGCGGGGGACTACAATGAGCAGTACTTC	CASSQDAAGDYNEQYF
TRBV12-3/TRBV12-4	17	.	TRBJ1-1	many	TGTGCCAGCAGTTCGGGCCTCCCGGAGGGGTTGAACACTGAAGCTTTCTTT	CASSSGLPEGLNTEAFF
TRBV7-3	16	TRBD1	TRBJ1-6	few	TGTGCCAGCAGCTTAACGAGTCGAGGGGGCGGTTCACCCCTCCACTTT	CASSLTSRGGGSPLHF
TRBV27	15	.	TRBJ2-3	few	TGTGCCAGCAGTTTCCCGGGGGCAGAGGTGGATACGCAGTATTTT	CASSFPGAEVDTQYF
TRBV5-1	14	.	TRBJ1-6	few	TGCGCCAGCAGCTTGGACCAGGGTAACTCACCCCTCCACTTT	CASSLDQGNSPLHF
TRBV7-8	15	TRBD1	TRBJ1-2	few	TGTGCCAGCAGCTTAGGCGACAGGGGGTTTGGCGGCTACACCTTC	CASSLGDRGFGGYTF
TRBV29-1	14	.	TRBJ2-3	.	TGCAGCGTTGTGCAGGGGGGAGGGGCAGGTACGCAGTATTTT	CSVVQGGGAGTQYF
TRBV6-5	13	TRBD1	TRBJ1-2	.	TGTGCCAGCAGTCCCGGGACAGAAAATGGCTACACCTTC	CASSPGTENGYTF
TRBV20-1	19	TRBD2	TRBJ2-1	few	TGCAGTGCTACCGGACTAGCGGGGGGGACCGCGAGTCCCTACAATGAGCAGTTCTTC	CSATGLAGGTASPYNEQFF
TRBV15	20	.	TRBJ2-3	many	TGTGCCACCAGCAGACTTAAGTGGGGGGAAACTAAGGGCCACACAGATACGCAGTATTTT	CATSRLKWGETKGHTDTQYF
TRBV2	14	.	TRBJ1-1	few	TGTGCCAGCAGTGACGCCGACTGGAACACTGAAGCTTTCTTT	CASSDADWNTEAFF
TRBV20-1	13	TRBD1	TRBJ1-1	.	TGCAGTGCCGGACAGGTCCAGAGCACTGAAGCTTTCTTT	CSAGQVQSTEAFF
TRBV20-1	15	.	TRBJ1-6	few	TGCAGTGCTAGAGATCGTGAAGGGCTGGTCTCACCCCTCCACTTT	CSARDREGLVSPLHF
TRBV7-2	12	.	TRBJ2-1	.	TGTGCCAGCATCTTAGCGTTAGGTGAGCAGTTCTTC	CASILALGEQFF
TRBV6-6	15	.	TRBJ1-1	few	TGTGCCAGCAGTTACCAGGGTCAGGGGTCCTCTGAAGCTTTCTTT	CASSYQGQGSSEAFF
TRBV20-1	17	.	TRBJ2-1	many	TGCAGTGCTAGAGACCCCTTGGGGGGCCAGACCTACAATGAGCAGTTCTTC	CSARDPLGGQTYNEQFF
TRBV5-1	15	.	TRBJ2-3	once	TGCGCCAGCAGCTGGGAAGGGTCGAGCACAGATACGCAGTATTTT	CASSWEGSSTDTQYF
TRBV4-3	15	.	TRBJ2-1	few	TGCGCCAGCAGCCAAGCAAAGATAGGACACAATGAGCAGTTCTTC	CASSQAKIGHNEQFF
TRBV4-3	17	TRBD1	TRBJ2-3	few	TGCGCCAGCAGCCAAGATCCGGTCAGGGGGCGGACAGATACGCAGTATTTT	CASSQDPVRGRTDTQYF
TRBV2	16	TRBD1	TRBJ1-2	.	TGTGCCAGCATTCGCGAAACGGGACAGTTTTTCTATGGCTACACCTTC	CASIRETGQFFYGYTF